This TCR beta chain was documented in a study of identical twins. The V gene's germline CDR1 is LNHNV and CDR2 YYDKDF (reference sequence). The CDR3 covers 16 residues. V lost 8 bases to trimming and J lost 2 bases; unmatched junction nucleotides: 8. TCRdb redid the calling of the 5' RACE reads with MiXCR, one entry per CDR3 protein. The data contain approximately 600,000 distinct CDR3 sequences, 7% to 7.5% of them singletons. A few counts support this clonotype. Another study also made use of these data, one on yellow fever vaccine responses in identical twins.

V and J are TRBV15 and TRBJ2-7; 14 bases map to TRBD2. The clonotype originates from a woman between 18 and 30 years old in good health. The sequencing sample was made of PBMCs. The CDR3 DNA is TGTGCCACCTCCGGGACTAGCGGGAGCGGCACCTACGAGCAGTACTTC. It translates to CATSGTSGSGTYEQYF.